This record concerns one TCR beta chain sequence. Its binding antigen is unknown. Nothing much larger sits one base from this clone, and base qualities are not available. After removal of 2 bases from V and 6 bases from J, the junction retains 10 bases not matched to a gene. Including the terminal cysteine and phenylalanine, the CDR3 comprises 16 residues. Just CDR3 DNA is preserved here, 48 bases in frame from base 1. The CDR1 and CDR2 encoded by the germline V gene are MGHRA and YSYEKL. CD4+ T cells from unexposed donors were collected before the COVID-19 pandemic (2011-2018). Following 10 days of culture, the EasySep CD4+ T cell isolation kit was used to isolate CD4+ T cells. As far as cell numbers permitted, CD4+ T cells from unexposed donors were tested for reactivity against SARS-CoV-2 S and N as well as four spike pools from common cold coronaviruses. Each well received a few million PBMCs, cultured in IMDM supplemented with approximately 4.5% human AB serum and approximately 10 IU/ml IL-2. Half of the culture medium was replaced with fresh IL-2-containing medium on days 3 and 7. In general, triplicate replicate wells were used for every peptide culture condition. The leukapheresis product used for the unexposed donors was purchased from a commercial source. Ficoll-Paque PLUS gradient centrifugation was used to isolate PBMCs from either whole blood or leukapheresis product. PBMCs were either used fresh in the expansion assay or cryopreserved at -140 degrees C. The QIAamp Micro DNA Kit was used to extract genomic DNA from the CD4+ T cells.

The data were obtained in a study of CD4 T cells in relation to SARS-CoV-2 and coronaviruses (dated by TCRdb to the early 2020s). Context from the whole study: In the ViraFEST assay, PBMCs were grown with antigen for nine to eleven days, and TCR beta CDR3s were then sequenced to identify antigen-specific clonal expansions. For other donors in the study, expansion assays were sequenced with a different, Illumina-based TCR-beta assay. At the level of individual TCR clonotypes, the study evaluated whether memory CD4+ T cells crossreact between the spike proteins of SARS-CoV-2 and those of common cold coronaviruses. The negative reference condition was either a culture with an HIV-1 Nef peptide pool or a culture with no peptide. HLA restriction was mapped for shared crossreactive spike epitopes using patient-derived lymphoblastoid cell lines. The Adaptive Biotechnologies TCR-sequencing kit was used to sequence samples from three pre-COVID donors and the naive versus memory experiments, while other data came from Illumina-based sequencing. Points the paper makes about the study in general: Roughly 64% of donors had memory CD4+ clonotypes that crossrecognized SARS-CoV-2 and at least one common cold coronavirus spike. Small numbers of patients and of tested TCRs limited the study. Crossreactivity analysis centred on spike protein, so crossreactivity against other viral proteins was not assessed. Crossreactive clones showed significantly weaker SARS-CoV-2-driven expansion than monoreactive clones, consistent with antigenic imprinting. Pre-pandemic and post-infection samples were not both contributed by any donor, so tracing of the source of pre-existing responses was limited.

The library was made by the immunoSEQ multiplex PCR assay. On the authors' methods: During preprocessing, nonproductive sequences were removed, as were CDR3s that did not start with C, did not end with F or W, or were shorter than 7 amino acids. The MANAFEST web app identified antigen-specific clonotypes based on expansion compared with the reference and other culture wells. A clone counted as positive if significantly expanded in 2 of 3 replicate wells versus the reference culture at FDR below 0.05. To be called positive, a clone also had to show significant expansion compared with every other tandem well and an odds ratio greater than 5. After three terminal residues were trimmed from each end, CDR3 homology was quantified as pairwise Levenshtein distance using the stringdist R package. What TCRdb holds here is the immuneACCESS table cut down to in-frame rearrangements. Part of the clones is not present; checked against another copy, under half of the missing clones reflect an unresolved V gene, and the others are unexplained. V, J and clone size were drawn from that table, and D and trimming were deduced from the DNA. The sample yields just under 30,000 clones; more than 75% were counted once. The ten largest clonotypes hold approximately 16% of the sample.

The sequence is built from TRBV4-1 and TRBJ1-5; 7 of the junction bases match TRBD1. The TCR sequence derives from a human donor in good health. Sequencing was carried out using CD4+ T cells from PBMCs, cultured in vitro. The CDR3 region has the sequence CASSQTHQGVGQPQHF. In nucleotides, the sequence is TGCGCCAGCAGCCAAACCCACCAGGGGGTGGGTCAGCCCCAGCATTTT.